The next 17 T cell receptor beta chains were all read from a single sample in a study of shared clonotypes between healthy human individuals (dated by TCRdb to 2020 to 2022). Library generation was performed with the immunoSEQ multiplex PCR assay. Entries here come from immuneACCESS through TCRdb and include only in-frame sequences with V and J called. Some clones fail to appear in such tables; in the studies checked, an unresolved V gene covers under half of the shortfall, and the cause of the remainder is unknown. This sample gives more than 1.2 million clones in total; just under 99% of them show up just once. The ten largest make up roughly 0.35% of the sample. Material: naive CD4+ T cells sorted from blood. This specimen's cell subset or site label, interpreted: CD45RA+ positively selected. These receptors were obtained from a young man in good health.

The CDR3 is CASNRGHGYGYTF. CDR3 in DNA: TGTGCCAGCAACAGGGGGCATGGCTATGGCTACACCTTC. The V call is TRBV28, the J call TRBJ1-2; 9 nucleotides match TRBD1. Per the germline V gene, CDR1 is MDHEN and CDR2 is SYDVKM. The V gene end was trimmed by 7 bases and the J gene end by 4 bases; junction bases not matched to a gene: 4. This CDR3 comprises 13 residues.

The chain links TRBV28 to TRBJ2-1, with a possible D match to TRBD2 (6 bases). V was clipped by 2 bases and J by 1 base, with 15 bases between them. There are 17 residues in the CDR3. Per germline, CDR1 MDHEN and CDR2 SYDVKM. CDR3 sequence reads: CASSLIGREGSYNEQFF. CDR3 bases: TGTGCCAGCAGTTTAATTGGGCGGGAAGGGTCCTACAATGAGCAGTTCTTC.

This chain connects TRBV18 to TRBJ1-1; 11 positions match TRBD1. The CDR3 has 17 amino acids. Trimming removed 6 bases from V and 5 bases from J; junction bases left unmatched: 14. In germline, CDR1 is KGHSH, CDR2 LQKENI. The CDR3 here is CASSSLGQGVLDTEAFF. The CDR3 nucleotides are TGTGCCAGCTCCTCTCTGGGACAGGGGGTTTTGGATACTGAAGCTTTCTTT.

This chain uses TRBV10-2 with TRBJ2-1, with D perhaps matching TRBD2 (6 bases). The V gene lost 6 bases and the J gene lost 3 bases, with 18 bases spanning the gap. This CDR3 is 16 amino acids long. Germline loops: CDR1 WSHSY, CDR2 SAAADI. This CDR3 reads CASSREDGSGYNEQFF. CDR3 nucleotide sequence: TGCGCCAGCAGCCGAGAAGATGGTAGCGGCTACAATGAGCAGTTCTTC.

The chain has TRBV7-6 and TRBJ1-2; D is possibly TRBD1 (5 bases). Germline lookup yields CDR1 SGHVS and CDR2 FNYEAQ. The CDR3 sequence is 14 residues long. Trimming removed 8 bases from V and 4 bases from J, with 17 bases in between. CDR3 sequence (DNA): TGTGCCAGCCGACCGGGACCGACAACCTATGGCTACACCTTC. Protein: CASRPGPTTYGYTF.

This chain uses TRBV9 with TRBJ2-5, with a possible D match to TRBD1 (6 bases). The CDR3 has 14 amino acids. The germline V gene has CDR1 SGDLS and CDR2 YYNGEE. The ends were cut back, 2 bases at V and 2 bases at J, with 10 bases in the middle. CDR3 nucleotides: TGTGCCAGCAGCGTCTCTGGACAGCAAGAGACCCAGTACTTC. Translating gives CASSVSGQQETQYF.

The gene calls are TRBV5-8 and TRBJ2-1, with D uncertain. Trimming left V 2 bases short and J 9 bases short, with 9 bases between. The CDR3 spans 12 residues. Germline CDR1 reads SGHTS; CDR2 reads YDEGEE. The CDR3 protein is CASSFTAIEQFF. In DNA, the CDR3 is TGTGCCAGCAGCTTTACGGCCATTGAGCAGTTCTTC.

V and J are TRBV28 and TRBJ2-5; 11 bases fit TRBD2. The V and J ends lost 4 bases and 9 bases, in that order; junction bases with no gene match: 13. The CDR3 runs 16 residues. Looked up from germline, CDR1 is MDHEN and CDR2 is SYDVKM. The CDR3 loop reads CASSYPGTSGQVPQYF. The CDR3 DNA is TGTGCCAGCAGTTATCCCGGGACTAGCGGCCAAGTGCCCCAGTACTTC.

With regard to this clone: Other DNA sequences in this sample translate to the same CDR3. The V gene is TRBV9, the J gene TRBJ1-1, with no clear D. V lost 3 bases, J lost 1 base, and 7 bases lay in between. CDR1 is SGDLS and CDR2 is YYNGEE in the germline V gene. The CDR3 covers 13 residues. Here the CDR3 DNA reads TGTGCCAGCAGCGGGCCGAGGAACACTGAAGCTTTCTTT. It encodes CASSGPRNTEAFF.

The chain links TRBV19 to TRBJ1-4; maybe TRBD1 (6 bases). The CDR3 sequence is 14 residues long. From germline, CDR1 is LNHDA and CDR2 SQIVND (reference sequence). V was cut by 3 bases and J by 4 bases, with 9 bases left in between. This CDR3 reads CASSMKGHNEKLFF. The CDR3 nucleotides read TGTGCCAGTAGTATGAAGGGACATAATGAAAAACTGTTTTTT.

The J gene is TRBJ2-7, the V gene TRBV14; 7 nucleotides line up with TRBD2. Trimming removed 4 bases from V and 5 bases from J; junction bases left unmatched: 5. This CDR3 has 13 amino acids. Germline V CDR1 and CDR2: SGHDN, FVKESK. CDR3 coding DNA: TGTGCCAGCAGCCGAAATGGGGGGGACGAGCAGTACTTC. This sequence encodes CASSRNGGDEQYF.

The chain couples TRBV19 to TRBJ2-3; 7 positions agree with TRBD2. CDR1 is LNHDA, CDR2 SQIVND, per germline (reference sequence). The CDR3 has 15 amino acids. With 4 bases clipped from V and 2 bases from J, the junction kept 6 bases outside the gene matches. CDR3 sequence reads: CASSNRGRVTDTQYF. In DNA form, the CDR3 reads TGTGCCAGTAGTAACCGGGGGAGGGTCACAGATACGCAGTATTTT.

The chain has TRBV5-1 and TRBJ2-3, with 10 bases identical to TRBD1. After removal of 0 bases from V and 4 bases from J, the junction contained 5 bases not matched to a gene. CDR1 SGHRS and CDR2 YFSETQ come from the germline V gene. CDR3 length equals 16 residues. CDR3 loop: CASSLGDRGRADTQYF. CDR3 nucleotide sequence: TGCGCCAGCAGCTTGGGAGACAGGGGGCGGGCAGATACGCAGTATTTT.

The V call is TRBV5-4, the J call TRBJ1-3; D unclear. V lost 2 bases and J 5 bases, leaving 11 bases between the germline ends. The CDR3 sequence is 14 residues long. Germline assignment: CDR1 SGHNT and CDR2 YYREEE (reference sequence). The CDR3: CASSLEQRRNTIYF. CDR3 bases: TGTGCCAGCAGCTTAGAACAACGGAGAAACACCATATATTTT. Full variable domain (remainder filled in from reference TRBV5-4 and TRBJ1-3): ETGVTQSPTHLIKTRGQQVTLRCSSQSGHNTVSWYQQALGQGPQFIFQYYREEENGRGNFPPRFSGLQFPNYSSELNVNALELDDSALYLCASSLEQRRNTIYFGEGSWLTVV.

This chain uses TRBV11-3 with TRBJ2-1; the match to TRBD2 covers 7 bases. Trimming removed 5 bases from V and 3 bases from J; junction bases left unmatched: 10. CDR1 is SGHNT and CDR2 is YENEEA in the germline V gene. This CDR3 region has 16 residues. The CDR3 sequence: CASSRRERVGYNEQFF. CDR3 DNA: TGTGCCAGCAGCCGGCGGGAGAGGGTGGGCTACAATGAGCAGTTCTTC. Together with reference TRBV11-3 and TRBJ2-1, the CDR3 gives the full variable domain: EAGVVQSPRYKIIEKKQPVAFWCNPISGHNTLYWYLQNLGQGPELLIRYENEEAVDDSQLPKDRFSAERLKGVDSTLKIQPAELGDSAVYLCASSRRERVGYNEQFFGPGTRLTVL.

The chain is built from TRBV4-1 and TRBJ2-7, with 10 bases identical to TRBD2. Trimming removed 1 base from V and 1 base from J; junction bases left unmatched: 7. Germline CDR1 MGHRA, CDR2 YSYEKL. The CDR3 spans 17 residues. This CDR3 is CASSQVTSGHYSYEQYF. The CDR3 DNA reads as TGCGCCAGCAGCCAAGTGACTAGCGGGCACTATTCCTACGAGCAGTACTTC.

The chain combines TRBV7-6 with TRBJ2-5; tentative D call: TRBD1 (5 bases). The V end lost 1 base, the J end lost 5 bases, and 11 bases lay between the germline ends. The germline V gene encodes CDR1 SGHVS and CDR2 FNYEAQ. The CDR3 loop spans 14 amino acids. The chain's CDR3 is CASSLVQGAETQYF. CDR3 coding DNA: TGTGCCAGCAGCTTAGTCCAGGGCGCGGAGACCCAGTACTTC.